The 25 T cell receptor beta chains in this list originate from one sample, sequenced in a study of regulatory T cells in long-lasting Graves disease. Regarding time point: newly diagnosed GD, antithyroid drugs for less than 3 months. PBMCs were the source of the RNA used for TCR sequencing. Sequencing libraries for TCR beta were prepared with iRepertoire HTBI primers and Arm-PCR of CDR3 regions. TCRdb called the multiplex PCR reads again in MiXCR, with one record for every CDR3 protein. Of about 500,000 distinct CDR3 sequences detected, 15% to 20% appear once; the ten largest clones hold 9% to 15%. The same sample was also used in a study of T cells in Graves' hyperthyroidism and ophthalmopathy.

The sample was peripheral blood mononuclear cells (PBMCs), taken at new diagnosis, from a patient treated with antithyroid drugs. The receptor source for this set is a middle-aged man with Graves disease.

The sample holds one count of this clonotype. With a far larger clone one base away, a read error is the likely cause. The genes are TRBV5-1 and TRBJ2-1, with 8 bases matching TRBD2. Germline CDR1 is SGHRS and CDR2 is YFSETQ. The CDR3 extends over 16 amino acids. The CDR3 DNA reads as TGTGCCAGCAGCTCGCGGACTAGCATCGTTAACAATGAGCGGTTCTTC. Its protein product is CASSSRTSIVNNERFF.

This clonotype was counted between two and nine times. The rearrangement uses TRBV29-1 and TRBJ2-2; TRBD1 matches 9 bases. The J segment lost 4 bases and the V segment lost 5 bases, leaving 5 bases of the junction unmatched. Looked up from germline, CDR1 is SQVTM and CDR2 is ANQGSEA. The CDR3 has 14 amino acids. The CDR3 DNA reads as TGCAGCGTTCAGACAGGGGGACTCACCGGGGAGCTGTTTTTT. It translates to CSVQTGGLTGELFF.

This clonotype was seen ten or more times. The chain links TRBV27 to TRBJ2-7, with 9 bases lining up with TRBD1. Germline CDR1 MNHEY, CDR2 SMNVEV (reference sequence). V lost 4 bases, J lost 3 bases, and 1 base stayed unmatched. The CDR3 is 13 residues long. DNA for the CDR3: TGTGCCAGCAGTTGGGGACAGGGCTACGAGCAGTACTTC. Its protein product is CASSWGQGYEQYF.

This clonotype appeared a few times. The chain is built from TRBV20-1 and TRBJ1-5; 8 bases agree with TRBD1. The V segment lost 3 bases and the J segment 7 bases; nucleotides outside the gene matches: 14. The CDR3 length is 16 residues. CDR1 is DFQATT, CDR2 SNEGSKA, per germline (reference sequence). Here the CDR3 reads CSARVANRGFGQPQHF. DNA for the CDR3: TGCAGTGCTAGGGTTGCTAACAGGGGGTTTGGACAGCCCCAGCATTTT.

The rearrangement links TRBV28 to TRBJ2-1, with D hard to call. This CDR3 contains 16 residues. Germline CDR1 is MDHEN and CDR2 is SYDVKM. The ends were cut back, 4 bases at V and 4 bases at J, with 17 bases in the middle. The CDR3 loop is CASSSSQGSEYNEQFF. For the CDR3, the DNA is TGTGCCAGCAGTTCCTCCCAAGGGTCTGAATACAATGAGCAGTTCTTC.

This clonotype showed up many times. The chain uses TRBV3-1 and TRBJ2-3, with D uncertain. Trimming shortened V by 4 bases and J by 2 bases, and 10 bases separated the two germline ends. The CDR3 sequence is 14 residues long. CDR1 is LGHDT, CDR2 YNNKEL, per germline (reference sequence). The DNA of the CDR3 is TGTGCCAGCAGCCTATGGAGCGACACAGATACGCAGTATTTT. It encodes CASSLWSDTDTQYF.

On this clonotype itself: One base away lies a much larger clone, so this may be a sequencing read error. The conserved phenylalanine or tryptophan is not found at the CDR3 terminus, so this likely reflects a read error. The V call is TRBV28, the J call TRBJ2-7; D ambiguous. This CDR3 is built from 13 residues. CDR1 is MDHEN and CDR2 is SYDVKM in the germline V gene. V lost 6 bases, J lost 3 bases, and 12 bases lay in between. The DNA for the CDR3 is TGTGCCAGCAGCCCTGGGCCGGGCTACGAGCAGTACCTC. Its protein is CASSPGPGYEQYL.

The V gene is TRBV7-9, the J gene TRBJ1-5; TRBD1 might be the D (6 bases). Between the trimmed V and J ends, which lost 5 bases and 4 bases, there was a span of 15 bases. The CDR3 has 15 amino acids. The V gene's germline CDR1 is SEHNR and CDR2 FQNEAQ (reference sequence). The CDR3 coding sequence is TGTGCCAGCAGCCCCCTAACAGGGTTGAATCAGCCCCAGCATTTT. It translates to CASSPLTGLNQPQHF.

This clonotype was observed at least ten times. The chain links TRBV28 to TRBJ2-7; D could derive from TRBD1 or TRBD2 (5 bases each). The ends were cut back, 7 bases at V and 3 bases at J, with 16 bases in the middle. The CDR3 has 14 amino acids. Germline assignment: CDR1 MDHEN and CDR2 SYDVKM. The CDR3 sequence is CASTLGDVFYEQYF. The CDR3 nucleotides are TGTGCCAGCACCCTGGGGGACGTATTCTACGAGCAGTACTTC.

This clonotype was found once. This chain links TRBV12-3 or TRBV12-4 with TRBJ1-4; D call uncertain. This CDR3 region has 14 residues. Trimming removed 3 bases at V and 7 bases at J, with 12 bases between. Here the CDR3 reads CASSFLSGGEKLFF. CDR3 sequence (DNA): TGTGCCAGCAGTTTTTTATCAGGCGGTGAAAAACTGTTTTTT.

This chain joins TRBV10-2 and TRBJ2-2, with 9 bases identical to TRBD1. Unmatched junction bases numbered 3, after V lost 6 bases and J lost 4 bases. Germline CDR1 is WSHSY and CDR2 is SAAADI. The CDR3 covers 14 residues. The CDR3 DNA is TGCGCCAGCAGGACAGGGGGAATCACCGGGGAGCTGTTTTTT. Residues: CASRTGGITGELFF.

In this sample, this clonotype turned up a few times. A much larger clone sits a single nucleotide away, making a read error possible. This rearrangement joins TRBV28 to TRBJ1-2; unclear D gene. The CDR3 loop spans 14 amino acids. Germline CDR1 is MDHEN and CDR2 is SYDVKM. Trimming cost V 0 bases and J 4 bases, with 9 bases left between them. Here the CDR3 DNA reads TGTGCCAGCAGTTTATGGGGCACCGGCTATGGCTACACCTTC. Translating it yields CASSLWGTGYGYTF.

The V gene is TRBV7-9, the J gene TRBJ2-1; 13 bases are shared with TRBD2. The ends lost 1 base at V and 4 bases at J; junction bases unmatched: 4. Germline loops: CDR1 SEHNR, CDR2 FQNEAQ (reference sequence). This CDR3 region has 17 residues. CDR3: CASSLEGLAGRYNEQFF. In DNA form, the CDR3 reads TGTGCCAGCAGCTTAGAGGGACTAGCGGGAAGATACAATGAGCAGTTCTTC.

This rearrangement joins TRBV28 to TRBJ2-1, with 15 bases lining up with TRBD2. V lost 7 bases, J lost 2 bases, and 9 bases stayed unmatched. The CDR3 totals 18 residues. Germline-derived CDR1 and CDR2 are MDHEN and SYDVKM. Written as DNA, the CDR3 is TGTGCCAGCAAGGGACTAGCGGGAGGTCGTATCACCTACAATGAGCAGTTCTTC. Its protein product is CASKGLAGGRITYNEQFF.

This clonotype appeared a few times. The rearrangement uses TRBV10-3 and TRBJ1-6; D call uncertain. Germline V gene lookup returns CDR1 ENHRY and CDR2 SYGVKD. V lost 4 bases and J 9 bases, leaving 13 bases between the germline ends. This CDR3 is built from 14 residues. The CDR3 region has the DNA TGTGCCATCAGTGCAGGCGCCGGTAGTTCACCCCTCCACTTT. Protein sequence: CAISAGAGSSPLHF.

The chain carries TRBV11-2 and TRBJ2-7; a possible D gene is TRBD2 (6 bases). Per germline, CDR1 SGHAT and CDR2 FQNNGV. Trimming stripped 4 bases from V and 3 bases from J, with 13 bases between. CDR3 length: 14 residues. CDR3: CASSSVGGYYEQYF. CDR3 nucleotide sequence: TGTGCCAGCAGCTCCGTAGGAGGGTACTACGAGCAGTACTTC.

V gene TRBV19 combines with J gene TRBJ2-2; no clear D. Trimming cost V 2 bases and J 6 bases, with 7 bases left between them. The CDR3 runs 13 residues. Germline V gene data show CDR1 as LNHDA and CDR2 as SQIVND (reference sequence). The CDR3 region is CASSIFVAGELFF. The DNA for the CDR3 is TGTGCCAGTAGTATATTCGTCGCCGGGGAGCTGTTTTTT.

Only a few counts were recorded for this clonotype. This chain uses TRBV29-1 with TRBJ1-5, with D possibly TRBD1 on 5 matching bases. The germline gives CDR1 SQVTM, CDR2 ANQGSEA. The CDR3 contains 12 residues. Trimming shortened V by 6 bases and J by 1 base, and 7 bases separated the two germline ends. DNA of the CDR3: TGCAGCGTCTGGGACAGCAATCAGCCCCAGCATTTT. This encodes CSVWDSNQPQHF.

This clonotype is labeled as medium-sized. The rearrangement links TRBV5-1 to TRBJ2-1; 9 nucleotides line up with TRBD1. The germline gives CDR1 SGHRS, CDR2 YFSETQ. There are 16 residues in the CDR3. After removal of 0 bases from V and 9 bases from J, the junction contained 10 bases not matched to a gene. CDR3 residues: CASSLEQGARSSEQFF. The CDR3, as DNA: TGCGCCAGCAGCTTGGAACAGGGGGCGCGATCAAGTGAGCAGTTCTTC.

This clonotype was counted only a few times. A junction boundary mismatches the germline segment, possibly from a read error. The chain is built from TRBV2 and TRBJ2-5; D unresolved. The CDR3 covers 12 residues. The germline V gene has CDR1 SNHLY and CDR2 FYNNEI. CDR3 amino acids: CASSALQETQHF. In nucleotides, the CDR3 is TGTGCCAGCAGTGCCCTACAAGAGACCCAGCACTTC.

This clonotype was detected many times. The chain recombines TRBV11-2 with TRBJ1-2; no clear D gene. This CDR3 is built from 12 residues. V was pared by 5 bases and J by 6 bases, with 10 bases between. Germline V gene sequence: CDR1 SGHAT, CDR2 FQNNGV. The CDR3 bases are TGTGCCAGCAGCCAATCAGACGATGGCTACACCTTC. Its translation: CASSQSDDGYTF.

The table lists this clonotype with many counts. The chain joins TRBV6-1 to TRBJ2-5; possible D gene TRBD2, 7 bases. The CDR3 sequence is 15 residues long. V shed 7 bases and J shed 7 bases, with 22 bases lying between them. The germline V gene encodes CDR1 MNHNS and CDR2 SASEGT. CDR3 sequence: CASIGRDGRGATQYF. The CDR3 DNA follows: TGTGCCAGCATCGGACGAGACGGCCGGGGGGCGACCCAGTACTTC.

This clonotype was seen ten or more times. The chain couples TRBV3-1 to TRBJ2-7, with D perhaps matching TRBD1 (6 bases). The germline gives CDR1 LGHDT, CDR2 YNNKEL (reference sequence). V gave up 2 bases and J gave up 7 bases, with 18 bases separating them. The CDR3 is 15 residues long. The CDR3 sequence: CASSQSGHGLGEQYF. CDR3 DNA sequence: TGTGCCAGCAGCCAATCGGGACACGGGCTCGGGGAGCAGTACTTC.

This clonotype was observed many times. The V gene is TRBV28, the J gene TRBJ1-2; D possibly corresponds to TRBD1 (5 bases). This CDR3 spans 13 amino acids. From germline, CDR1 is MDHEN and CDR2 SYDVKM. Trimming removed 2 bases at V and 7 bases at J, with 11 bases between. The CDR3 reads CASSLPQGPGYTF. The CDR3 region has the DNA TGTGCCAGCAGTTTACCCCAGGGTCCTGGCTACACCTTC.

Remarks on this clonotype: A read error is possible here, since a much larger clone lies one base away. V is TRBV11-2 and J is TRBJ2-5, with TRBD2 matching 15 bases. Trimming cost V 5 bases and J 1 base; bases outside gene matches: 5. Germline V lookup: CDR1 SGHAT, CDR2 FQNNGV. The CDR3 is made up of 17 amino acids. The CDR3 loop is CASSRGLAGGPQETQYF. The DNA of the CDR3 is TGTGCCAGCAGCCGAGGACTAGCGGGAGGGCCCCAAGAGACCCAGTACTTC.